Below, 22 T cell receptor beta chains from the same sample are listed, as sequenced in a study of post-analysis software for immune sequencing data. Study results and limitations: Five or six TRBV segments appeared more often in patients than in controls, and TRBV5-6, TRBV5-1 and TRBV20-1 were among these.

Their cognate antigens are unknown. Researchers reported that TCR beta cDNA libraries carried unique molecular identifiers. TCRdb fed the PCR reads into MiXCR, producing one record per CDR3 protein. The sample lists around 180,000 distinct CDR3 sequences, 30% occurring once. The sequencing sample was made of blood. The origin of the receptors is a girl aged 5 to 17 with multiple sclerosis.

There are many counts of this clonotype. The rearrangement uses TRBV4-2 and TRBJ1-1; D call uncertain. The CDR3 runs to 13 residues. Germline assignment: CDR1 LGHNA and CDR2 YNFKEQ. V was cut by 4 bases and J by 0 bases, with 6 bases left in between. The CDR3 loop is CASSPSMNTEAFF. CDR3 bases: TGTGCCAGCAGCCCATCCATGAACACTGAAGCTTTCTTT.

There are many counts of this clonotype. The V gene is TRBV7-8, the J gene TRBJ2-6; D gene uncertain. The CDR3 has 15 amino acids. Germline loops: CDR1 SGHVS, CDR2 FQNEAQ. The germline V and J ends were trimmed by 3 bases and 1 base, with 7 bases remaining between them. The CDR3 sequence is CASSLWRSGANVLTF. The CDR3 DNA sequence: TGTGCCAGCAGCTTGTGGCGGTCTGGGGCCAACGTCCTGACTTTC.

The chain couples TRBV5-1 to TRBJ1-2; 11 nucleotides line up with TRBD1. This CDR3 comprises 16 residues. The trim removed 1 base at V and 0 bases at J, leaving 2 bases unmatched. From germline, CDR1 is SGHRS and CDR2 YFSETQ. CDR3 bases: TGCGCCAGCAGCTTGAGGACAGGGGGCACTAACTATGGCTACACCTTC. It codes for CASSLRTGGTNYGYTF.

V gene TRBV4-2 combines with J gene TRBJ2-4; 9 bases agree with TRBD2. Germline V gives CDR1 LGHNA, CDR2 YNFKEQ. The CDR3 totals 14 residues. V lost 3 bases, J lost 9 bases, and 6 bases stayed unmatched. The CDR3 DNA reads TGTGCCAGCAGCCAGGGACTAGCTCTCGGCATTCAGTACTTC. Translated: CASSQGLALGIQYF.

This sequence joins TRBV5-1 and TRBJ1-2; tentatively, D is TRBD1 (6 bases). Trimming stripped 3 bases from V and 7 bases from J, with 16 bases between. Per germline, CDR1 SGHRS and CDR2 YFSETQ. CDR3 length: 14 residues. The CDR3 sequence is CASSSDWGGGGYTF. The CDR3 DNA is TGCGCCAGCAGCTCGGATTGGGGGGGCGGTGGCTACACCTTC.

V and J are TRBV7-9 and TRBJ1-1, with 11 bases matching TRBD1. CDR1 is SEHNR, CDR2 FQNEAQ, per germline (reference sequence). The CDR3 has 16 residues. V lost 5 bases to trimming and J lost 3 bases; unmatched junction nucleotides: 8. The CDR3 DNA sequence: TGTGCCAGCAGCACCTGGACAGGGGGCTGGGACACTGAAGCTTTCTTT. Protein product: CASSTWTGGWDTEAFF.

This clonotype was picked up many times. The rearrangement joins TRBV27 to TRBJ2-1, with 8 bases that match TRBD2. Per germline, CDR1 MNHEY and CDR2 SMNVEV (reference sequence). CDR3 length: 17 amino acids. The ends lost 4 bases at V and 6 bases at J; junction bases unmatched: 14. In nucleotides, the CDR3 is TGTGCCAGCAGTTCCCTAGCCCCAGCGGGGGACTCCAATGAGCAGTTCTTC. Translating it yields CASSSLAPAGDSNEQFF.

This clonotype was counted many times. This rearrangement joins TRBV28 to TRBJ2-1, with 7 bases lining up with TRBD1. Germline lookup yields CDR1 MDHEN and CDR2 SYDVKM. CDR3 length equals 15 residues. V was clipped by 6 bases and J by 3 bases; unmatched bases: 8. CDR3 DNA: TGTGCCAGCAGCCCGTTAGGGGGCGGCTACAATGAGCAGTTCTTC. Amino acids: CASSPLGGGYNEQFF.

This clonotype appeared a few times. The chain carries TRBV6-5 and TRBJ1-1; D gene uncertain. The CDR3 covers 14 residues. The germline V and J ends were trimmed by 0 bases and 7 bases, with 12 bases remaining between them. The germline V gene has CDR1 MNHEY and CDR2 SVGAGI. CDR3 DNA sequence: TGTGCCAGCAGTTACTCGGACGGTGACCTTGAAGCTTTCTTT. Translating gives CASSYSDGDLEAFF.

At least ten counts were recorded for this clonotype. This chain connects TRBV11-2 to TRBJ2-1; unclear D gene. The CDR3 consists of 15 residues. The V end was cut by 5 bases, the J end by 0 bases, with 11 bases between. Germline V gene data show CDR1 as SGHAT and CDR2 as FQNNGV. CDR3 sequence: CASSLKLSSYNEQFF. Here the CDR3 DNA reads TGTGCCAGCAGCCTTAAACTAAGCTCCTACAATGAGCAGTTCTTC.

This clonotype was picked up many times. The CDR3 loop is CSVDDYNEQFF. CDR3 coding DNA: TGCAGCGTTGACGACTACAATGAGCAGTTCTTC. The chain recombines TRBV29-1 with TRBJ2-1, with unresolved D. CDR3 length: 11 amino acids. Germline values: CDR1 SQVTM, CDR2 ANQGSEA. The V gene lost 3 bases and the J gene lost 3 bases, with 3 bases spanning the gap.

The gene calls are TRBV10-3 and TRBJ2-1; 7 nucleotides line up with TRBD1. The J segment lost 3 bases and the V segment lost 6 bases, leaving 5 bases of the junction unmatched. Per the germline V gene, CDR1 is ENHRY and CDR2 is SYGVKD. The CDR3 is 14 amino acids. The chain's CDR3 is CAIRNRDSYNEQFF. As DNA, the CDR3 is TGTGCCATCAGGAACCGGGACAGCTACAATGAGCAGTTCTTC.

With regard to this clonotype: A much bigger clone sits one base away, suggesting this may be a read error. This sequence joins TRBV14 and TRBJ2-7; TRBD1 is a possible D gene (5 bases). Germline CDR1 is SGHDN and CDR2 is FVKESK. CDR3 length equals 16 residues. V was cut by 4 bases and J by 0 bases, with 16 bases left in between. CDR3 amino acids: CASSPRWAGRSYEQYF. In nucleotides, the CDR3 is TGTGCCAGCAGCCCGAGGTGGGCAGGGCGCTCCTACGAGCAGTACTTC.

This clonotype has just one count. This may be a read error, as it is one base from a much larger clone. The CDR3 loop reads CSVGIDSRGNYDYTF. The CDR3 coding sequence is TGCAGCGTTGGAATTGACAGTCGAGGGAACTATGACTACACCTTC. The chain links TRBV29-1 to TRBJ1-2, with D possibly matching TRBD1 (5 bases). The CDR3 consists of 15 residues. CDR1 and CDR2 (germline): SQVTM, ANQGSEA.

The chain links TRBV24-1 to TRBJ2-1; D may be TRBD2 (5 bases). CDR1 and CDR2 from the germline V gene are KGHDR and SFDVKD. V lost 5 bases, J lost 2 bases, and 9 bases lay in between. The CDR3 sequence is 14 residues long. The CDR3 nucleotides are TGTGCCACCAGTGCGCGGGCGGCCTACAATGAGCAGTTCTTC. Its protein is CATSARAAYNEQFF.

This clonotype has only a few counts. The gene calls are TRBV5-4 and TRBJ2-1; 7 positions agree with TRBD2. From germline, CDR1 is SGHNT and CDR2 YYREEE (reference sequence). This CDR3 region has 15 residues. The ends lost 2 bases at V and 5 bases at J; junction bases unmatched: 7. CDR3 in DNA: TGTGCCAGCAGCTTCATTGCGGGAGATAACAATGAGCAGTTCTTC. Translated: CASSFIAGDNNEQFF.

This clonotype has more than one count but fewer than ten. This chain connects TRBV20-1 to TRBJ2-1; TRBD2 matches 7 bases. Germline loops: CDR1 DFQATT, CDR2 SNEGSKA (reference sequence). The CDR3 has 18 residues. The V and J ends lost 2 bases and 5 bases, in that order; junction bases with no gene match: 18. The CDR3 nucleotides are TGCAGTGCTAGACATACGTCCGCATCCGAGCGGGGAAACAATGAGCAGTTCTTC. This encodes CSARHTSASERGNNEQFF.

The CDR3: CASSRSDPPWYF. CDR3 DNA: TGTGCCAGCAGCCGCTCGGACCCCCCCTGGTACTTC. The rearrangement joins TRBV2 to TRBJ2-7; no firm D call. The CDR3 runs 12 residues. Trimming removed 6 bases from V and 12 bases from J, with 18 bases in between. Germline CDR1 and CDR2: SNHLY and FYNNEI.

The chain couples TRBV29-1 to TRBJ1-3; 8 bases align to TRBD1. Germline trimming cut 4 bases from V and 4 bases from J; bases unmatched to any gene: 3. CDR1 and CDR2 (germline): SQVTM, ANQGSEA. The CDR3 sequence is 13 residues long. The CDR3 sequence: CSVGQGTGNTIYF. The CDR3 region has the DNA TGCAGCGTTGGACAGGGGACGGGAAACACCATATATTTT.

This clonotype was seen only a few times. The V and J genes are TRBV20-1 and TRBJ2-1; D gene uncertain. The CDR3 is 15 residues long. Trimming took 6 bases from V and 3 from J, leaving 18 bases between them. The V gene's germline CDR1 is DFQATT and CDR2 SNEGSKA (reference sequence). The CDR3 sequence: CSALSEVKGYNEQFF. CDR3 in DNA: TGCAGTGCCCTAAGCGAGGTCAAGGGCTACAATGAGCAGTTCTTC.

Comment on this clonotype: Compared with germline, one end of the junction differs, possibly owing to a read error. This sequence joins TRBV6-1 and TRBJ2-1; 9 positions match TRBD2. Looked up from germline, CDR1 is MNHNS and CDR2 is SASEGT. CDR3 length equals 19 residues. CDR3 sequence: CVSSERLSSGIPYYNEQFF. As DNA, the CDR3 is TGTGTCAGCAGTGAACGACTCTCTAGCGGGATCCCATATTACAATGAGCAGTTCTTC.

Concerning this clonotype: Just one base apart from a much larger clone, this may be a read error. CDR3: CASAEIHRTPLHF. CDR3 DNA sequence: TGCGCCAGTGCGGAGATACACAGGACACCCCTCCACTTT. The V gene is TRBV4-1, the J gene TRBJ1-6, with D maybe TRBD1 (5 bases). The CDR3 extends over 13 amino acids. Germline V gives CDR1 MGHRA, CDR2 YSYEKL. V lost 9 bases to trimming and J lost 11 bases, with 17 bases between them.